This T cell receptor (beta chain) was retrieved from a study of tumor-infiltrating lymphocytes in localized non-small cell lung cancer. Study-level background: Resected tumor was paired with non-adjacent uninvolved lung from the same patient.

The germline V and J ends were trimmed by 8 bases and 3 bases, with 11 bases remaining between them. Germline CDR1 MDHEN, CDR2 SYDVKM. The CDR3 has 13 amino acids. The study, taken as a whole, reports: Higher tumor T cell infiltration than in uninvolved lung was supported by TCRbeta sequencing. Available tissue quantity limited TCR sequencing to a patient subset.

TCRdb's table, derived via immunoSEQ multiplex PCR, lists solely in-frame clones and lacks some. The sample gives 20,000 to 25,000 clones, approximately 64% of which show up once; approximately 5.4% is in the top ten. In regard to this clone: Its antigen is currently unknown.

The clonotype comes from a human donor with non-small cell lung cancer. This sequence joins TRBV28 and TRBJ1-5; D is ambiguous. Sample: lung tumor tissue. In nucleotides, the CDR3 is TGTGCCAGCTATGGACGGTTCAATCAGCCCCAGCATTTT. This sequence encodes CASYGRFNQPQHF.